This entry describes one T cell receptor beta chain. The target antigen is unknown. Sequencing was performed with immunoSEQ multiplex PCR; in TCRdb, only in-frame clones are kept and a portion is missing. This sample has some 13,000 clones, with 90% to 95% found just once. Blood collection times were about day -28 and days 30, 100, 180 posttransplant. This entry comes from a study of T cell clonotyping in hematopoietic cell transplantation. Study-wide findings and caveats: After transplant, recipient diversity fell while pathologically expanded clonotypes grew through day 180.

The CDR3 has 13 amino acids. V was cut by 1 base and J by 7 bases, with 9 bases left in between. The germline CDR1 and CDR2 sequences are MGHRA and YSYEKL. The specimen comprised PBMCs, sampled 30 days after allogeneic stem cell transplant. This TCR came from a male patient over 55 who had an allogeneic stem cell transplant from an unrelated donor, so the T cells may come from the graft donor. Some clones in this sample may be carry-over from other donors' samples. The chain has TRBV4-1 and TRBJ2-3, with unresolved D. In DNA form, the CDR3 reads TGCGCCAGCAGCCAAGTCGGCGTAAATACGCAGTATTTT. Protein: CASSQVGVNTQYF.